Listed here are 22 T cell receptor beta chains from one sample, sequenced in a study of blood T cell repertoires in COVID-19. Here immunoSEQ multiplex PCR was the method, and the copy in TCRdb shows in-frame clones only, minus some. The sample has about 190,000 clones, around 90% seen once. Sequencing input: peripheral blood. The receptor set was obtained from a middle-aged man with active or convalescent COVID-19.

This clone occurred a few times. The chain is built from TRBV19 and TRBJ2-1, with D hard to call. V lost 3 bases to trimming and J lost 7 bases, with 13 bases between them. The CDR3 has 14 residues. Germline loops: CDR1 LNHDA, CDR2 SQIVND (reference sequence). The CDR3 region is CASSIDHRQNEQFF. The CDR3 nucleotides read TGTGCCAGTAGTATCGACCACCGACAAAATGAGCAGTTCTTC.

The CDR3 here is CASSQTGGLGQPQHF. The CDR3 DNA follows: TGTGCCAGCAGCCAAACAGGGGGTCTAGGTCAGCCCCAGCATTTT. The rearrangement joins TRBV6-5 to TRBJ1-5; 8 bases fit TRBD1. The CDR3 consists of 15 residues. J lost 6 bases, V lost 6 bases, and 10 bases had no gene match. Germline CDR1 is MNHEY and CDR2 is SVGAGI.

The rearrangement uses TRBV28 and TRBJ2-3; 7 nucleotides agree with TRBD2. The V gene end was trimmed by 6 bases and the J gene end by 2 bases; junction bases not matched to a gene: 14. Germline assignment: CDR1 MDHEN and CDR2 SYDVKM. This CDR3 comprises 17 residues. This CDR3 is CASSHAGTAGITDTQYF. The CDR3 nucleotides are TGTGCCAGCAGCCACGCCGGTACAGCGGGGATCACAGATACGCAGTATTTT.

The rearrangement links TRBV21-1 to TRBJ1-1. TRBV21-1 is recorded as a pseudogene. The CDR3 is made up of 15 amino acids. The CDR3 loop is CARGTTSPGNTEAFF. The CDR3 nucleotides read TGTGCCAGAGGTACTACGTCGCCGGGGAACACTGAAGCTTTCTTT.

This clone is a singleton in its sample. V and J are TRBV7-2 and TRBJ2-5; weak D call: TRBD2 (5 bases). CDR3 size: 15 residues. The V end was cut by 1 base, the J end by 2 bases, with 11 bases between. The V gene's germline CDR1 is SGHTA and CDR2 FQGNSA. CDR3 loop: CASSLVKGVQETQYF. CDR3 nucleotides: TGTGCCAGCAGCTTAGTTAAGGGAGTGCAAGAGACCCAGTACTTC.

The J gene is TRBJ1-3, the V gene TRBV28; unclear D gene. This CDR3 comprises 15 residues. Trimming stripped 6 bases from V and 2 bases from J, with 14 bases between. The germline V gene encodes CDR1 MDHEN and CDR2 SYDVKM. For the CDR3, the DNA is TGTGCCAGCAGCCGTGGAGGGATTACTGGAAACACCATATATTTT. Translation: CASSRGGITGNTIYF.

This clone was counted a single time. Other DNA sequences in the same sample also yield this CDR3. As DNA, the CDR3 is TGCAGTGCTACAGGGAACACTGAAGCTTTCTTT. Translated: CSATGNTEAFF. V is TRBV20-1 and J is TRBJ1-1; D gene ambiguous. The CDR3 extends over 11 amino acids. The V gene lost 4 bases and the J gene lost 1 base, with 4 bases spanning the gap. CDR1 is DFQATT, CDR2 SNEGSKA, per germline (reference sequence).

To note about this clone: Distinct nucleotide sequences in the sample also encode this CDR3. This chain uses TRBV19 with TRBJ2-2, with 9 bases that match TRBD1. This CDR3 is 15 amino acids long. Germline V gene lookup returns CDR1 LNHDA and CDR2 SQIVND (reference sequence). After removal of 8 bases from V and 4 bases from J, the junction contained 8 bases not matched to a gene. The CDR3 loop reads CASRTGAAITGELFF. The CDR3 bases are TGTGCCAGTCGGACAGGGGCCGCTATCACCGGGGAGCTGTTTTTT. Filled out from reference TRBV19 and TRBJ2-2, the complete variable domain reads DGGITQSPKYLFRKEGQNVTLSCEQNLNHDAMYWYRQDPGQGLRLIYYSQIVNDFQKGDIAEGYSVSREKKESFPLTVTSAQKNPTAFYLCASRTGAAITGELFFGEGSRLTVL.

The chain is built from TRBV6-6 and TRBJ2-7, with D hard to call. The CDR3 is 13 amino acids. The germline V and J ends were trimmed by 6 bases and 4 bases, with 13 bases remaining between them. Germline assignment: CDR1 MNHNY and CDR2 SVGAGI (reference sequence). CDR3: CASRSNPTYEQYF. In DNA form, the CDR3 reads TGTGCCAGCAGGTCAAACCCCACTTACGAGCAGTACTTC.

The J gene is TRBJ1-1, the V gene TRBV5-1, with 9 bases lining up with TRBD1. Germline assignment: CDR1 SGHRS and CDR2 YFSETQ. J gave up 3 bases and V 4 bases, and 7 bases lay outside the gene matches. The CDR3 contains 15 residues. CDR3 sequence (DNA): TGCGCCAGCAGCGAAATACAGGGGGCAGACACTGAAGCTTTCTTT. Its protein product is CASSEIQGADTEAFF. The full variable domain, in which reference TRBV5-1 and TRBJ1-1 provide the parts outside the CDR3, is KAGVTQTPRYLIKTRGQQVTLSCSPISGHRSVSWYQQTPGQGLQFLFEYFSETQRNKGNFPGRFSGRQFSNSRSEMNVSTLELGDSALYLCASSEIQGADTEAFFGQGTRLTVV.

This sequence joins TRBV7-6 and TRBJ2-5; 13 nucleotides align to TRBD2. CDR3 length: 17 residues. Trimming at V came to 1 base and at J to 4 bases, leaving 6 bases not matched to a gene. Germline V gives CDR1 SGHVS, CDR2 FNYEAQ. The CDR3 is CASSLDSGLAGVETQYF. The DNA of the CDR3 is TGTGCCAGCAGCTTAGATTCTGGACTAGCGGGAGTAGAGACCCAGTACTTC.

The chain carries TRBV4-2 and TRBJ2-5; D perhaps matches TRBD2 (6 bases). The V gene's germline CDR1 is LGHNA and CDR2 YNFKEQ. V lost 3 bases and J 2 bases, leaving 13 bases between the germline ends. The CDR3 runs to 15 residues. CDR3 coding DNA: TGTGCCAGCAGCCAGACGGGGGTTAAACAAGAGACCCAGTACTTC. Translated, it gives CASSQTGVKQETQYF.

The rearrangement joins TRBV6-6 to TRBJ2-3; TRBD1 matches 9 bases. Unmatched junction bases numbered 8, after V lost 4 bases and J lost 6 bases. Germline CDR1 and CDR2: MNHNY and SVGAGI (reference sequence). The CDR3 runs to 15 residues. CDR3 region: CASSSGQGLGDTQYF. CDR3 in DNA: TGTGCCAGCAGTTCGGGACAGGGTCTTGGTGATACGCAGTATTTT.

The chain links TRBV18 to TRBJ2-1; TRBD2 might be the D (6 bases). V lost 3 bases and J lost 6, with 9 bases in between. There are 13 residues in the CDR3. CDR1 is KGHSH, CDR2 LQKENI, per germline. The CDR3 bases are TGTGCCAGCTCACCCCGGGACTCCAATGAGCAGTTCTTC. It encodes CASSPRDSNEQFF.

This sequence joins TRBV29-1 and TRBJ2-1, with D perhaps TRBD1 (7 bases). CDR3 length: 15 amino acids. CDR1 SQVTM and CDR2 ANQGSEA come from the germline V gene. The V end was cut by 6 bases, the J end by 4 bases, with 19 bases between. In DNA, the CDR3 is TGCAGCGTGCGGGACAGAAGTAATGAGTACAATGAGCAGTTCTTC. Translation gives CSVRDRSNEYNEQFF.

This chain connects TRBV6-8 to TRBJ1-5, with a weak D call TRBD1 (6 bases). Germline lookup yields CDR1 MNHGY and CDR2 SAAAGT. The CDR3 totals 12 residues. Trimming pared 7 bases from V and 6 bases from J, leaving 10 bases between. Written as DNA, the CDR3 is TGTGCCAGCACCTCCAGGGGTCAGCCCCAGCATTTT. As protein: CASTSRGQPQHF.

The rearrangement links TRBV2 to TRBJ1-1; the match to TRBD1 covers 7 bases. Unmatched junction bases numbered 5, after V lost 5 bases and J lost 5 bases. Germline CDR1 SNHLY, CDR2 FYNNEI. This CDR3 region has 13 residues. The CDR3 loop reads CASSPTGVTEAFF. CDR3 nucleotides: TGTGCCAGCAGTCCTACAGGGGTTACTGAAGCTTTCTTT.

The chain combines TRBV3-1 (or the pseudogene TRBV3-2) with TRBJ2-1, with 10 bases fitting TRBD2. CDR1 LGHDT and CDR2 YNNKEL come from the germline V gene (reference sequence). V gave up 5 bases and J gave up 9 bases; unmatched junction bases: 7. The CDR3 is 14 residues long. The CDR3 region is CASSSSGRLTEQFF. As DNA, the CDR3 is TGTGCCAGCAGCTCTAGCGGGAGACTGACTGAGCAGTTCTTC.

The CDR3: CATSGHSNQPQHF. Written as DNA, the CDR3 is TGTGCCACCAGTGGACATAGCAATCAGCCCCAGCATTTT. The J gene is TRBJ1-5, the V gene TRBV24-1; D remains unclear. Germline CDR1 and CDR2: KGHDR and SFDVKD. The CDR3 extends over 13 amino acids. Trimming stripped 5 bases from V and 0 bases from J, with 4 bases between.

In DNA, the CDR3 is TGTGCCAGCAGTGATCGGGGGACAGGCGCGACCGGGGCCAACGTCCTGACTTTC. Residues: CASSDRGTGATGANVLTF. V is TRBV2 and J is TRBJ2-6; TRBD1 agrees at 8 bases. The junction had 11 bases not matched to a gene; V was cut back by 3 bases and J by 4 bases. Looked up from germline, CDR1 is SNHLY and CDR2 is FYNNEI. The CDR3 is 18 residues long.

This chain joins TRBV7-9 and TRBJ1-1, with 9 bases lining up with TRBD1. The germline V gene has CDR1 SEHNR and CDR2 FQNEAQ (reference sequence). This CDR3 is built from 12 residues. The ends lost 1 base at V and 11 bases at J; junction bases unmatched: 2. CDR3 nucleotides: TGTGCCAGCAGCTTAGTGGGGACAGGGGCTTTCTTT. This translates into CASSLVGTGAFF.

The DNA for the CDR3 is TGTGCCAGTAGTTTGACTCCGGGGGGTGAGCAGTTCTTC. Its translation is CASSLTPGGEQFF. V gene TRBV19 combines with J gene TRBJ2-1; 7 bases agree with TRBD2. The germline V gene encodes CDR1 LNHDA and CDR2 SQIVND (reference sequence). The CDR3 spans 13 residues. V shed 5 bases and J 9 bases; nucleotides not matched to a gene: 7. The full variable domain, completed using reference TRBV19 and TRBJ2-1, is DGGITQSPKYLFRKEGQNVTLSCEQNLNHDAMYWYRQDPGQGLRLIYYSQIVNDFQKGDIAEGYSVSREKKESFPLTVTSAQKNPTAFYLCASSLTPGGEQFFGPGTRLTVL.